The rows below give T cell receptor beta chains drawn from one sample of a study of blood T cell repertoires in COVID-19. Using immunoSEQ multiplex PCR, the repertoire was profiled, and TCRdb retains in-frame clones only, with some absent. The sample has around 120,000 clones, around 81% seen once; the top ten hold under 3%. What was sequenced was peripheral blood. The receptors were sampled from a man aged 65-85 years with acute or convalescent COVID-19. The CDR3 runs from the conserved cysteine through the conserved F or W. D genes are given only for firm matches. Rows give clone size only sometimes, using once, few, many, or a class for an expanded clone.

-,-,TRBJ2-7,TRBV29-1,TGCAGCGTTGGTTTGGGCCACGAGCAGTACTTC,CSVGLGHEQYF
-,few,TRBJ1-2,TRBV27,TGTGCCAGCAGTCCCGACAGGATAGGGGGCTACACCTTC,CASSPDRIGGYTF
-,once,TRBJ1-1,TRBV9,TGTGCCAGCAGCCCGTTTATGAACACTGAAGCTTTCTTT,CASSPFMNTEAFF
-,once,TRBJ2-7,TRBV6-5,TGTGCCAGCAGTAGGACTCGTGAGCAGTACTTC,CASSRTREQYF
TRBD2,few,TRBJ2-3,TRBV7-2,TGTGCCAGCAGCACCATCCCCGGGGGGGCGAGAGATACGCAGTATTTT,CASSTIPGGARDTQYF
-,-,TRBJ1-4,TRBV6-5,TGTGCCAGCAGTACCGGCGGGGCCGGGGAAAAACTGTTTTTT,CASSTGGAGEKLFF
-,many,TRBJ1-1,TRBV5-6,TGTGCCAGCAGTACGGGGAACACTGAAGCTTTCTTT,CASSTGNTEAFF
TRBD1,-,TRBJ1-4,TRBV3-1/TRBV3-2,TGTGCCAGCAGCCGGACCGGGACAGGGGGTGAAAAACTGTTTTTT,CASSRTGTGGEKLFF
TRBD1,-,TRBJ2-2,TRBV2,TGTGCCAGCAGTGCAACAGGGGTTGCTCAAAACGAGAGGCACACCGGGGAGCTGTTTTTT,CASSATGVAQNERHTGELFF
-,-,TRBJ2-3,TRBV7-9,TGTGCCAGCAGCTCAACCTGGACAAGCAGCACAGATACGCAGTATTTT,CASSSTWTSSTDTQYF
TRBD2,-,TRBJ2-3,TRBV6-5,TGTGCCAGCCGCAAGCGGGGGGGCGGGTCAGATACGCAGTATTTT,CASRKRGGGSDTQYF
TRBD1,-,TRBJ1-4,TRBV7-2,TGTGCCAGCAGCCTAGGACAGGGGTTTTACGGTGAAAAACTGTTTTTT,CASSLGQGFYGEKLFF
TRBD1,-,TRBJ1-5,TRBV19,TGTGCCAGTAGTATCTCCGGGACAGGGTTTTATAGCAATCAGCCCCAGCATTTT,CASSISGTGFYSNQPQHF
TRBD1,-,TRBJ1-6,TRBV14,TGTGCCAGCAGCGGACAGGGGAATTCACCCCTCCACTTT,CASSGQGNSPLHF
TRBD1,once,TRBJ1-4,TRBV9,TGTGCCAGCAGCGTCGGGACAGGGGACGAAAAACTGTTTTTT,CASSVGTGDEKLFF
TRBD1,-,TRBJ1-5,TRBV6-5,TGTGCCAGCACCGGAGGGGACAGGGACCATCAGCCCCAGCATTTT,CASTGGDRDHQPQHF
TRBD1,-,TRBJ2-7,TRBV2,TGTGCCAGCAGCCTTGATTTTGGGACAGAGCCTATCGAGCAGTACTTC,CASSLDFGTEPIEQYF
-,-,TRBJ1-2,TRBV25-1,TGTGCCAGCAGTGAATATCAGGACTCTGGCTACACCTTC,CASSEYQDSGYTF
-,few,TRBJ1-6,TRBV7-9,TGTGCCAGCAGCTTCCTGGACCCAGGAGGATCACCCCTCCACTTT,CASSFLDPGGSPLHF
TRBD1,-,TRBJ2-2,TRBV11-3,TGTGCCAGCAGCACCCGGACAGGGGGCCCCGGGGAGCTGTTTTTT,CASSTRTGGPGELFF
-,-,TRBJ2-3,TRBV7-3,TGTGCCAGCAGCTCTGCGCGCACAGATACGCAGTATTTT,CASSSARTDTQYF
TRBD1,-,TRBJ2-1,TRBV9,TGTGCCAGCAACACTAGGGGACAGAGCTCCTACAATGAGCAGTTCTTC,CASNTRGQSSYNEQFF
-,-,TRBJ1-5,TRBV30,TGTGCCTGGAGTGAACAGGGCCCTCAGCCCCAGCATTTT,CAWSEQGPQPQHF
-,-,TRBJ1-6,TRBV10-1,TGCGCCAGCAGTGAGTCGATCCGAGATTCACCCCTCCACTTT,CASSESIRDSPLHF
-,-,TRBJ1-2,TRBV12-3/TRBV12-4,TGTGCCACCAACGACTATAACTATGGCTACACCTTC,CATNDYNYGYTF
TRBD2,-,TRBJ2-1,TRBV7-2,TGTGCCAGCAGCGGGGGACTAGGCGCTGAGCAGTTCTTC,CASSGGLGAEQFF
TRBD1,-,TRBJ1-4,TRBV5-4,TGTGCCAGCAGCCAGGATGCAGGGGGAGACGAAAAACTGTTTTTT,CASSQDAGGDEKLFF
TRBD2,-,TRBJ2-3,TRBV4-1,TGCGCCAGCAGCCGGGGACTAGCGGAAACAGATACGCAGTATTTT,CASSRGLAETDTQYF
TRBD1,-,TRBJ2-3,TRBV27,TGTGCCAGCAGTTCCAGGGGGCGAGTAGATACGCAGTATTTT,CASSSRGRVDTQYF
TRBD1,-,TRBJ1-3,TRBV6-5,TGTGCCAGCAGTCGACAGGGTCGTTTTGGAAACACCATATATTTT,CASSRQGRFGNTIYF
TRBD2,-,TRBJ2-5,TRBV5-1,TGCGCCAGCAGCTCGAAGCGGGGGACCTTCGAGACCCAGTACTTC,CASSSKRGTFETQYF
TRBD2,-,TRBJ2-3,TRBV5-6,TGTGCCAGCAGCCGAACCGGGACTAGCGGGGGGGCCGGAGATACGCAGTATTTT,CASSRTGTSGGAGDTQYF
-,-,TRBJ2-2,TRBV3-1/TRBV3-2,TGTGCCAGCAGCCAAGGACAGACGAACACCGGGGAGCTGTTTTTT,CASSQGQTNTGELFF
TRBD2,-,TRBJ2-5,TRBV11-3,TGTGCCAGCAGCCCGAGGACTAGCGAGGAGACCCAGTACTTC,CASSPRTSEETQYF
-,-,TRBJ2-3,TRBV5-4,TGTGCCAGCAGCTTGGCCCCCGGGACTAGCACAGATACGCAGTATTTT,CASSLAPGTSTDTQYF
-,-,TRBJ1-3,TRBV7-3,TGTGCCAGCAGCTTGCCAGGGGTCGGAAACACCATATATTTT,CASSLPGVGNTIYF
TRBD1,-,TRBJ1-5,TRBV2,TGTGCCAGCAGTGAGGAACAGGGGGATCAGCCCCAGCATTTT,CASSEEQGDQPQHF
-,-,TRBJ2-7,TRBV10-1,TGCGCCAGTCACCCCCGCCAATCGGTCTACGAGCAGTACTTC,CASHPRQSVYEQYF
TRBD1,-,TRBJ1-4,TRBV5-1,TGCGCCAGCAGCGACGGACAGGGCTACGAAAAACTGTTTTTT,CASSDGQGYEKLFF
-,-,TRBJ2-6,TRBV5-4,TGTGCCAGCAGCTTGGGCAGGGGTGAATCCTATACCAACGTCCTGACTTTC,CASSLGRGESYTNVLTF
-,-,TRBJ2-2,TRBV3-1/TRBV3-2,TGTGCCAGCAGCCAAGGAGGAGGGACCGGGGAGCTGTTTTTT,CASSQGGGTGELFF
-,once,TRBJ1-1,TRBV27,TGTGCCAGCAGTTTCTTCGTTAACAGGGCCCTGAGCACTGAAGCTTTCTTT,CASSFFVNRALSTEAFF
TRBD1,-,TRBJ1-2,TRBV29-1,TGCAGCGTCGGACGTGACAGGGGAGATGGTGGCTACACCTTC,CSVGRDRGDGGYTF
TRBD1,-,TRBJ2-5,TRBV24-1,TGTGCCACCAGTTACCACAGGGGGACCCAAGAGACCCAGTACTTC,CATSYHRGTQETQYF
TRBD1,-,TRBJ1-2,TRBV6-5,TGTGCCAGCAGTTACTCCGGGACAGTCGACTATGGCTACACCTTC,CASSYSGTVDYGYTF
-,few,TRBJ2-7,TRBV7-6,TGTGCCAGCAGCTTGTCGGCTGCTGTGGGGGCAGACGAGCAGTACTTC,CASSLSAAVGADEQYF
-,-,TRBJ1-2,TRBV7-2,TGTGCCAGCAGCTTAGCACAGCTTTATGGCTACACCTTC,CASSLAQLYGYTF
-,-,TRBJ1-2,TRBV24-1,TGTGCCGCAGGGCCTAGGGAGGGCCCCTATGGCTACACCTTC,CAAGPREGPYGYTF
-,-,TRBJ2-3,TRBV7-9,TGTGCCAGCAGCATGACAGCCACAGATACGCAGTATTTT,CASSMTATDTQYF
TRBD2,-,TRBJ2-3,TRBV11-3,TGTGCCAGCAGCTTAGGAAGCGGGGCGGGGGGAGATACGCAGTATTTT,CASSLGSGAGGDTQYF
-,-,TRBJ1-4,TRBV27,TGTGCCAGCAGTTTTAGTACAGGGACGTATGAAAAACTGTTTTTT,CASSFSTGTYEKLFF
TRBD1,-,TRBJ2-1,TRBV19,TGTGCCAGTAGTATCCGACAGGGCAATGAGCAGTTCTTC,CASSIRQGNEQFF
-,-,TRBJ1-5,TRBV15,TGTGCCACCAGCAGAGATCCTCGCTATAGCAATCAGCCCCAGCATTTT,CATSRDPRYSNQPQHF
-,-,TRBJ1-6,TRBV5-4,TGTGCCAGCAGCTCGGCAGGGGCAACCGTCCTCCACTTT,CASSSAGATVLHF
TRBD2,few,TRBJ2-7,TRBV25-1,TGTGCCAGCAGTGAAGGTGGCGGGGGGCTCCCCTACGAGCAGTACTTC,CASSEGGGGLPYEQYF
TRBD1,-,TRBJ1-3,TRBV6-6,TGTGCCAGCAGTCGCCTGACAGGGACTGGAAACACCATATATTTT,CASSRLTGTGNTIYF
TRBD1,-,TRBJ1-1,TRBV10-3,TGTGCCATCTCTTCCGGGACAGGTAATCTGAACACTGAAGCTTTCTTT,CAISSGTGNLNTEAFF
TRBD2,-,TRBJ2-1,TRBV4-3,TGCGCCAGCAGCCAAGCGGGACTAGCGGGGGGGAAGGGGTCCTACAATGAGCAGTTCTTC,CASSQAGLAGGKGSYNEQFF
TRBD2,-,TRBJ2-1,TRBV20-1,TGCAGTGCTACCCGGGGGGGTGAGCAGTTCTTC,CSATRGGEQFF
TRBD1,-,TRBJ2-5,TRBV6-2/TRBV6-3,TGTGCCAGCAGTTACTCCCCAACGACAGGGACCAAGACCCAGTACTTC,CASSYSPTTGTKTQYF